The T cell receptor (beta chain) under discussion was sequenced for a study of blood T cell repertoires in COVID-19 (dated by TCRdb to the early 2020s). Turning to the overall study: The collaborator samples originated in the United States, Italy and Spain and spanned the acute and convalescent phases of COVID-19. A freely available public database, intended as a resource for researchers studying the immune response to SARS-CoV-2, is where the repertoires were released. The material from the prospective study consisted of cDNA or gDNA derived from T cells, B-cell-depleted T cells, or PBMCs. Where available, HLA class I and class II types were taken from metadata supplied by the sample provider and were not determined by assay-based typing. The sample metadata nearly always contained a de-identified subject ID, COVID-19 status, age in years and sex. The dataset comprised deeply sampled blood TCRbeta repertoires from subjects exposed to, actively infected with, or recovered from COVID-19. The samples were drawn from two sources: the first 160 participants of the ongoing ImmuneRACE study, and 1,254 subjects contributed by 6 global collaborators.

What the authors observed across the whole study: How much clinical and demographic metadata was included differed by source and by participant, and the metadata was provided uncurated.

From a lookup of the germline V gene (reference sequence), CDR1 and CDR2 are MNHEY and SMNVEV. The CDR3 sequence holds 14 residues, the cysteine and phenylalanine included. The only DNA kept is the CDR3, 42 bases in frame from the first base. Ends trimmed: V by 6 bases, J by 5 bases; bases unmatched to a gene: 5. One collaborating source in Seattle enrolled patients during active infection and followed them longitudinally through the course of disease. The collaborating institutions used their own protocols to collect whole blood in K2EDTA tubes. For TCRbeta analysis, collaborators shipped samples as frozen whole blood, isolated PBMCs, or DNA extracted from either of those sample types. TCRbeta CDR3 regions were amplified from genomic DNA using the immunoSEQ Assay, a bias-controlled multiplex PCR. Per the authors' processing: Within the assay, amplification of reference gene primers was used to estimate how many nucleated cells each sample contained. Sequence reads were collapsed and filtered to measure the absolute abundance of every unique TCRbeta CDR3 rearrangement. For each sample, productive Simpson clonality was calculated as the square root of Simpson's diversity index over productive rearrangements. TCRdb re-hosts the immuneACCESS table, in-frame sequences only. Its copies lack some clones; in the studies checked, an unresolved V gene accounts for under half of them, and the cause for the rest is not known. Clone size and the V and J calls come from that table; the DNA yielded D and trimming. This sample lists 250,000 to 350,000 clones; around 90% were detected once. The biggest ten clones account for roughly 5.9% of the sample.

The table lists this clone with a count of one. No antigen is known for it. No much larger clone is present one base from it, and per-base qualities are unavailable. The sample holds other DNA sequences that translate to the same CDR3. The rearranged chain carries TRBV27 and TRBJ2-5, and 11 junctional nucleotides match TRBD2. The TCR comes from a woman in her 50s with COVID-19, enrolled during active disease. Source material: peripheral blood. The CDR3 protein is CASRLAGVGETQYF. The sequence in DNA is TGTGCCAGCAGACTAGCGGGAGTAGGTGAGACCCAGTACTTC.